This T cell receptor beta chain was profiled in a study of T cells in tuberculosis (dated by TCRdb to 2017 to 2018). With regard to the full study: In the study, CD1B tetramers and high-throughput TCR immunosequencing were combined to characterize T cells specific for the mycobacterial lipid antigen glucose monomycolate (GMM). IGRA-negative adolescents, IGRA-positive adolescents with latent tuberculosis and adults with active tuberculosis, more than 9 per group, were compared in a South African clinical cohort.

As to this clone: Its recognized antigen is unknown. Base qualities are not at hand, and no much larger clone is one base apart.

At study entry, a tuberculin skin test and the QuantiFERON-TB GOLD In-Tube IGRA were used to screen adolescents for latent tuberculosis infection. Immunosequencing of unsorted cryopreserved PBMC covered, on average, around 97,000 T cells per clinical donor. Eleven high schools in the Worcester region of the Western Cape, South Africa, served as enrollment sites for adolescents aged 12 to 18 years. Approximately ten M. tuberculosis-infected adolescents and around ten uninfected adolescents were selected, with the two groups matched for age and sex. Adolescent PBMC were isolated from freshly drawn heparinized blood by density centrifugation and cryopreserved. The CDR1 and CDR2 encoded by the germline V gene (reference sequence) are MNHEY and SMNVEV. Trimming accounts for 3 bases at V and 0 bases at J, while the number of junction bases matched to no gene is 4. Inclusive of the bounding cysteine and phenylalanine, the CDR3 is 15 residues long. The retained sequence is limited to the CDR3, 45 bases, with the frame set at the first base.

What the study reported, not specific to this receptor: Which clinical samples got chosen depended on the availability of cryopreserved specimens, and the active tuberculosis cases were adults, whereas the controls were adolescents. A classifier using the diverse GMM-specific repertoire reached around 85% accuracy (AUROC roughly 0.9), compared with 60% to 75% accuracy using GEM motif frequencies. Active tuberculosis TCR-alpha repertoires showed smaller mean NN-distances to GMM-specific TCRs than IGRA-negative controls, suggesting clonal expansion of these TCRs. Shorter CDR3-alpha lengths in active tuberculosis patients partly drove the smaller NN-distances, and the TCR-beta difference was not statistically significant.

The immunoSEQ multiplex PCR assay was used to generate TCR libraries, with TCR-beta and/or TCR-alpha/delta assays applied to each sample. Amplified TCR libraries were sequenced on the Illumina high-throughput platform. The study's own analysis went as follows. Clustering and dimensionality reduction relied on pairwise TCRdist distances among GMM-specific receptors from T cells that were either sorted ex vivo or expanded in vitro. The score assigned to each clinical repertoire was mean NN-distance, meaning the average TCRdist to the nearest 10% of tetramer-positive reference sequences. To compute GEM TCR motif frequency, the fraction of unique TCRs matching known GEM sequences by V/J usage and CDR3 length was calculated. Active tuberculosis was classified by linear discriminant analysis with leave-one-out cross-validation, implemented in scikit-learn. The table was pulled from immuneACCESS by TCRdb, which kept in-frame rearrangements only. Such tables lose some clones; where checked, under half of the loss comes from unresolved V genes, and the rest has no known cause. V and J calls and clone size follow that table, whereas D and trimming were derived from the DNA. This sample is represented by around 45,000 clones; approximately 94% of them were singletons. The ten largest account for 1.9% of the sample.

Input material: PBMCs. The chain couples TRBV27 to TRBJ2-5, and TRBD2 aligns with 7 junction nucleotides. The receptor was derived from a donor between 10 and 35 years old with latent tuberculosis or without tuberculosis infection. Some clones in this sample may be carry-over from other donors' samples. This receptor carries the CDR3 CASSFHLADQETQYF. The DNA reads TGTGCCAGCAGTTTCCACCTAGCGGACCAAGAGACCCAGTACTTC.